One and the same sample provided the 25 T cell receptor beta chains below, sequenced in a study of shared clonotypes between healthy human individuals. The table came from immunoSEQ multiplex PCR; TCRdb's copy has only in-frame clones and leaves some out. The repertoire has fewer than 3 million clones, roughly 92% of them found once; the top ten carry 0.37%. Sequenced: naive CD4+ T cells from PBMCs. Sample subset: CD45RA+ positively selected. The source is a man aged 18-30 years in good health. Some clones in this sample may be carry-over from other donors' samples.

This clone was observed once. The V and J genes are TRBV2 and TRBJ1-2; no clear D gene. With 1 base removed from V and 10 bases from J, the gap between germline ends came to 13 bases. This CDR3 is built from 13 residues. CDR1 is SNHLY, CDR2 FYNNEI, per germline. The DNA of the CDR3 is TGTGCCAGCAGTGAAGGACGGTCTAATGTCTACACCTTC. It yields the protein CASSEGRSNVYTF. The variable domain in full, completed from reference TRBV2 and TRBJ1-2, reads EPEVTQTPSHQVTQMGQEVILRCVPISNHLYFYWYRQILGQKVEFLVSFYNNEISEKSEIFDDQFSVERPDGSNFTLKIRSTKLEDSAMYFCASSEGRSNVYTFGSGTRLTVV.

The V gene is TRBV18, the J gene TRBJ2-1, with 14 bases matching TRBD2. V was pared by 3 bases and J by 7 bases, with 5 bases of the junction left unmatched. Germline loops: CDR1 KGHSH, CDR2 LQKENI. This CDR3 spans 16 amino acids. CDR3 in amino acids: CASSPRGLAGENEQFF. The CDR3 nucleotides are TGTGCCAGCTCACCCCGGGGACTAGCGGGGGAAAATGAGCAGTTCTTC. Full variable domain (rest looked up from reference TRBV18 and TRBJ2-1): NAGVMQNPRHLVRRRGQEARLRCSPMKGHSHVYWYRQLPEEGLKFMVYLQKENIIDESGMPKERFSAEFPKEGPSILRIQQVVRGDSAAYFCASSPRGLAGENEQFFGPGTRLTVL.

This chain links TRBV2 with TRBJ1-6, with 7 bases identical to TRBD1. J lost 8 bases, V lost 8 bases, and 9 bases had no gene match. Germline CDR1 and CDR2: SNHLY and FYNNEI. The CDR3 is 14 residues long. In nucleotides, the CDR3 is TGTGCCAGCGCGCGAGACAGGGCCCATTCACCCCTCCACTTT. Translation: CASARDRAHSPLHF.

In this sample, this clone turned up once. The chain is built from TRBV19 and TRBJ1-1; 7 positions match TRBD1. Trimming removed 5 bases from V and 1 base from J; junction bases left unmatched: 10. Per germline, CDR1 LNHDA and CDR2 SQIVND (reference sequence). This CDR3 spans 16 amino acids. The CDR3 sequence: CASSPDSGQRNTEAFF. The CDR3 region has the DNA TGTGCCAGTAGTCCAGACTCGGGACAGAGGAACACTGAAGCTTTCTTT.

The CDR3 sequence is CATSKEPPRLALNEQFF. CDR3 nucleotide sequence: TGTGCCACCAGTAAAGAACCGCCGAGACTAGCGTTAAATGAGCAGTTCTTC. The V gene is TRBV15, the J gene TRBJ2-1; 8 nucleotides agree with TRBD2. The CDR3 length is 17 residues. Germline CDR1 LNHNV, CDR2 YYDKDF (reference sequence). J was trimmed by 7 bases and V by 6 bases; bases with no gene match: 17. The full variable domain, rest sourced from reference TRBV15 and TRBJ2-1, is DAMVIQNPRYQVTQFGKPVTLSCSQTLNHNVMYWYQQKSSQAPKLLFHYYDKDFNNEADTPDNFQSRRPNTSFCFLDIRSPGLGDTAMYLCATSKEPPRLALNEQFFGPGTRLTVL.

To note about this clone: Other DNA sequences from this sample encode an identical CDR3 as well. The gene calls are TRBV6-5 and TRBJ1-2; 11 bases map to TRBD1. The CDR3 extends over 13 amino acids. From germline, CDR1 is MNHEY and CDR2 SVGAGI. The J segment lost 5 bases and the V segment lost 5 bases, leaving 1 base of the junction unmatched. Here the CDR3 reads CASSGTGGYGYTF. The CDR3 DNA follows: TGTGCCAGCAGTGGGACAGGGGGTTATGGCTACACCTTC.

This rearrangement joins TRBV6-1 to TRBJ1-2; D is undetermined. Germline V gene sequence: CDR1 MNHNS, CDR2 SASEGT. V was trimmed by 6 bases and J by 12 bases, leaving 11 bases between them. This CDR3 is 10 amino acids long. The DNA of the CDR3 is TGTGCCAGCAGGGGCAACGCGGACACCTTC. Protein product: CASRGNADTF.

The chain combines TRBV6-1 with TRBJ2-7, with TRBD2 matching 7 bases. Germline CDR1 and CDR2: MNHNS and SASEGT. CDR3 length: 15 residues. Losses at the gene ends were 1 base for V and 4 bases for J; bases not matched to a gene: 7. CDR3 residues: CASSEGRGREYEQYF. The DNA for the CDR3 is TGTGCCAGCAGTGAAGGGAGAGGGAGGGAATACGAGCAGTACTTC.

The chain joins TRBV27 to TRBJ2-7; D may be TRBD1 or TRBD2 (5 bases each). Germline V gene lookup returns CDR1 MNHEY and CDR2 SMNVEV (reference sequence). This CDR3 comprises 15 residues. Trimming shortened V by 2 bases and J by 2 bases, and 13 bases separated the two germline ends. The CDR3 DNA reads TGTGCCAGCAGTTTAAATGGGGACCCAACCTACGAGCAGTACTTC. Its protein is CASSLNGDPTYEQYF.

The V and J genes are TRBV6-6 and TRBJ2-7; 8 bases fit TRBD2. The junction had 11 bases not matched to a gene; V was cut back by 6 bases and J by 4 bases. The CDR3 length is 15 residues. CDR1 and CDR2 from the germline V gene are MNHNY and SVGAGI (reference sequence). In nucleotides, the CDR3 is TGTGCCAGCAGACACAGCGGGAGAACTACTTACGAGCAGTACTTC. Residues: CASRHSGRTTYEQYF.

CDR3 sequence: CASSVRDRSTIYNEQFF. The CDR3 coding sequence is TGTGCCAGTAGTGTCCGGGACAGATCCACTATATACAATGAGCAGTTCTTC. V gene TRBV19 combines with J gene TRBJ2-1, with TRBD1 identical over 7 bases. Germline V CDR1 and CDR2: LNHDA, SQIVND (reference sequence). Trimming took 5 bases from V and 4 from J; bases not matched to a gene: 14. The CDR3 has 17 residues.

To note about this clone: Other nucleotide sequences from this sample produce the same CDR3. The gene calls are TRBV20-1 and TRBJ2-3, with D possibly being TRBD2 (6 bases). Per germline, CDR1 DFQATT and CDR2 SNEGSKA (reference sequence). This CDR3 comprises 11 residues. V was cut by 5 bases and J by 6 bases, with 9 bases left in between. The CDR3 sequence is CSAPRGDTQYF. DNA of the CDR3: TGCAGTGCTCCTCGGGGGGATACGCAGTATTTT.

The count of this clone is one. The chain links TRBV19 to TRBJ2-6, with D maybe TRBD2 (6 bases). V gave up 0 bases and J gave up 3 bases, with 12 bases separating them. There are 17 residues in the CDR3. Germline lookup yields CDR1 LNHDA and CDR2 SQIVND (reference sequence). Written as DNA, the CDR3 is TGTGCCAGTAGTATAGACTGGGGCGGGGTTGGGGCCAACGTCCTGACTTTC. It yields the protein CASSIDWGGVGANVLTF.

The chain links TRBV6-6 to TRBJ1-5; a weak D match, TRBD1 (5 bases). The CDR3 is 15 residues long. V lost 7 bases, J lost 1 base, and 14 bases lay in between. CDR1 and CDR2 from the germline V gene are MNHNY and SVGAGI (reference sequence). The CDR3 nucleotides are TGTGCCAGCACCAATATGGGGGACAGCAATCAGCCCCAGCATTTT. Protein sequence: CASTNMGDSNQPQHF.

The chain uses TRBV2 and TRBJ2-7; 8 positions match TRBD1. The V segment lost 9 bases and the J segment 2 bases; nucleotides outside the gene matches: 6. CDR1 SNHLY and CDR2 FYNNEI come from the germline V gene. This CDR3 comprises 13 residues. The CDR3 here is CASAGQAPYEQYF. The CDR3 region has the DNA TGTGCCAGTGCGGGACAGGCCCCCTACGAGCAGTACTTC.

The V call is TRBV7-2, the J call TRBJ1-4; D not certain. Per germline, CDR1 SGHTA and CDR2 FQGNSA. The CDR3 is 14 amino acids. Trimming took 1 base from V and 8 from J, leaving 11 bases between them. Here the CDR3 DNA reads TGTGCCAGCAGCTTAGGGACGCACGGAGAAAAACTGTTTTTT. This encodes CASSLGTHGEKLFF. Complete variable domain (other parts from reference TRBV7-2 and TRBJ1-4): GAGVSQSPSNKVTEKGKDVELRCDPISGHTALYWYRQSLGQGLEFLIYFQGNSAPDKSGLPSDRFSAERTGGSVSTLTIQRTQQEDSAVYLCASSLGTHGEKLFFGSGTQLSVL.

This sequence joins TRBV10-3 and TRBJ2-1, with 10 bases aligning to TRBD1. Germline V gene lookup returns CDR1 ENHRY and CDR2 SYGVKD. V shed 11 bases and J 3 bases; nucleotides not matched to a gene: 4. This CDR3 has 13 amino acids. The CDR3 is CAVRDRGYNEQFF. In DNA form, the CDR3 reads TGTGCCGTCCGGGACAGGGGCTACAATGAGCAGTTCTTC.

The chain uses TRBV5-4 and TRBJ2-7; 7 nucleotides match TRBD2. V lost 4 bases and J lost 4; bases outside the gene matches: 11. Germline-derived CDR1 and CDR2 are SGHNT and YYREEE (reference sequence). This CDR3 has 15 residues. CDR3 loop: CASSASSGGSYEQYF. Written as DNA, the CDR3 is TGTGCCAGCAGCGCTTCTAGCGGAGGATCATACGAGCAGTACTTC.

CDR3 protein: CAWMGNAGETYEQYF. CDR3 nucleotides: TGTGCCTGGATGGGAAATGCGGGTGAGACCTACGAGCAGTACTTC. The chain joins TRBV30 to TRBJ2-7; D might be TRBD2 (5 bases). In germline, CDR1 is GTSNPN, CDR2 SVGIG (reference sequence). The V gene lost 4 bases and the J gene lost 2 bases, with 18 bases spanning the gap. This CDR3 is 15 amino acids long.

The rearrangement joins TRBV27 to TRBJ1-5; unclear D gene. Trimming shortened V by 6 bases and J by 2 bases, and 14 bases separated the two germline ends. The length of the CDR3 is 15 residues. Germline values: CDR1 MNHEY, CDR2 SMNVEV (reference sequence). The CDR3 coding sequence is TGTGCCAGCAGAAATGGAGCGGGTGGCAATCAGCCCCAGCATTTT. It is translated as CASRNGAGGNQPQHF.

The chain has TRBV5-6 and TRBJ2-7, with TRBD2 identical over 13 bases. The germline V gene has CDR1 SGHDT and CDR2 YYEEEE. CDR3 length: 14 residues. J gave up 4 bases and V 4 bases, and 2 bases lay outside the gene matches. In DNA, the CDR3 is TGTGCCAGCAGCGTGGGACTAGCGGGATACGAGCAGTACTTC. Encoded protein: CASSVGLAGYEQYF.

This chain joins TRBV27 and TRBJ2-3; 13 nucleotides line up with TRBD2. The germline V gene encodes CDR1 MNHEY and CDR2 SMNVEV (reference sequence). The trim removed 7 bases at V and 5 bases at J, leaving 9 bases unmatched. The CDR3 length is 16 residues. The CDR3 loop reads CASTRTSGGSLDTQYF. Here the CDR3 DNA reads TGTGCCAGCACTCGGACTAGCGGGGGTTCCCTAGATACGCAGTATTTT.

The rearrangement links TRBV2 to TRBJ1-5; D remains ambiguous. The V end was cut by 6 bases, the J end by 3 bases, with 18 bases between. Per the germline V gene, CDR1 is SNHLY and CDR2 is FYNNEI. The CDR3 is made up of 16 amino acids. The CDR3 region is CASRPGVRANNQPQHF. For the CDR3, the DNA is TGTGCCAGCAGACCGGGAGTGAGGGCGAACAATCAGCCCCAGCATTTT. The variable domain in full, with the rest retrieved from reference TRBV2 and TRBJ1-5, is EPEVTQTPSHQVTQMGQEVILRCVPISNHLYFYWYRQILGQKVEFLVSFYNNEISEKSEIFDDQFSVERPDGSNFTLKIRSTKLEDSAMYFCASRPGVRANNQPQHFGDGTRLSIL.

This chain links TRBV5-1 with TRBJ2-5; 11 bases match TRBD2. Germline V lookup: CDR1 SGHRS, CDR2 YFSETQ. V gave up 0 bases and J gave up 2 bases; unmatched junction bases: 3. This CDR3 comprises 16 residues. In DNA form, the CDR3 reads TGCGCCAGCAGCTTGGTACTAGCGGGAGAACAAGAGACCCAGTACTTC. Protein product: CASSLVLAGEQETQYF.

This chain connects TRBV11-2 to TRBJ2-7; the match to TRBD1 covers 8 bases. J lost 5 bases, V lost 4 bases, and 7 bases had no gene match. The CDR3 is 14 residues long. CDR1 SGHAT and CDR2 FQNNGV come from the germline V gene. The CDR3 spells CASSSWTGWDEQYF. The CDR3 region has the DNA TGTGCCAGCAGCTCCTGGACAGGGTGGGACGAGCAGTACTTC.